These T cell receptor beta chains were read from a single sample in a study of tumor and adjacent non-tumor tissue in lung cancer. A single record per CDR3 protein comes from TCRdb applying MiXCR to the multiplex PCR reads. The sample comprises about 50,000 distinct CDR3 sequences, 74% of which are singletons, and roughly 25% rests with the top ten. Sequencing used distant non-tumor lung tissue. These TCRs come from a woman aged 55-69 years with non-small cell lung cancer. Each CDR3 is given with its conserved first and last residue. D genes are given only for firm matches.

cdr3_aa,v_call,j_call,d_call
CASNHGQGGFDYTF,TRBV11-3,TRBJ1-2,TRBD1
CASSCAREFPYEQYF,TRBV4-3,TRBJ2-7,NA
CVSSLVGGPTDTQYF,TRBV6-5,TRBJ2-3,NA
CSVAKNSVPNKPQHF,TRBV29-1,TRBJ1-5,NA
CCLGLGTGAEAFF,TRBV29-1,TRBJ1-1,TRBD1
CASSPDERVADTQYF,TRBV6-2/TRBV6-3,TRBJ2-3,NA
CASSPAGGLRGEQFF,TRBV4-3,TRBJ2-1,TRBD2
CANGLEVVSNNEQFF,TRBV11-2,TRBJ2-1,NA
CASRDGGAGIQYF,TRBV6-5,TRBJ2-4,TRBD2
CASSPPNGFGGTDTQYF,TRBV28,TRBJ2-3,NA
CASSGPVTDRVYFAGELFF,TRBV10-2,TRBJ2-2,NA
CASSLDTGVYEQYF,TRBV11-3,TRBJ2-7,NA
CSVEPRGAVFDFNEQFF,TRBV29-1,TRBJ2-1,NA
CVSSKSVTAGSERFF,TRBV11-2,TRBJ2-1,NA
CASITGGRGRGDTQYF,TRBV6-5,TRBJ2-3,TRBD1
CASNQSTPLGHGYTF,TRBV6-5,TRBJ1-2,NA
CASSPGSPGEQYF,TRBV12-3/TRBV12-4,TRBJ2-7,NA
CACGLDSLTSTDTLYF,TRBV11-2,TRBJ2-3,TRBD2
CASIYLSVDREGYSNQPQHF,TRBV6-2/TRBV6-3,TRBJ1-5,TRBD1
CGVGELGETQYF,TRBV29-1,TRBJ2-5,NA
CVSSYVAYNSPLHF,TRBV6-5,TRBJ1-6,NA
CANSRGGSPYNEQFF,TRBV4-2,TRBJ2-1,NA
CASSDHGVVDQLF,TRBV11-3,TRBJ2-1,NA
CASGSAGGTDTQYF,TRBV7-9,TRBJ2-3,NA
CASSSWAREGETQYF,TRBV12-3/TRBV12-4,TRBJ2-5,NA
CSVFGGACGYTF,TRBV29-1,TRBJ1-2,NA
CASSLALLAGGVTDTLYF,TRBV12-3/TRBV12-4,TRBJ2-3,TRBD2
CASSSTWMGGGTQYF,TRBV11-2,TRBJ2-5,NA
CASSSPQGGRSTRELFF,TRBV11-2,TRBJ2-2,NA
CSASGRINEQYF,TRBV29-1,TRBJ2-7,NA
CASSQGQGVMAEVFF,TRBV4-1,TRBJ1-1,TRBD1
CASSILPPTYTEAFF,TRBV28,TRBJ1-1,NA
CASNTVGEQFF,TRBV6-5,TRBJ2-1,NA
CSARSPSGQETQYF,TRBV20-1,TRBJ2-5,TRBD2
CSARDGGFNVLTF,TRBV20-1,TRBJ2-6,TRBD2
CSASTGLEGANFGSRQYF,TRBV20-1,TRBJ2-3,NA
CSARDLSTLETQYF,TRBV20-1,TRBJ2-5,NA
CSAQPPGLAGKGGEFF,TRBV20-1,TRBJ2-1,TRBD2
CTSSYNGGRARNEQFF,TRBV6-6,TRBJ2-1,TRBD2
CASSQDLAPHLSQETQYF,TRBV14,TRBJ2-5,NA
CANSLWRDIPNYGYAF,TRBV5-6,TRBJ1-2,NA
CAGDTDNTGELLF,TRBV6-1,TRBJ2-2,NA
CSVGGLTNTGELFF,TRBV29-1,TRBJ2-2,NA
CIVASGPTGELYF,TRBV29-1,TRBJ2-2,NA
CVSSYTQQRASTGELFF,TRBV6-2/TRBV6-3,TRBJ2-2,NA
CSVFGLGVYNEQFF,TRBV29-1,TRBJ2-1,NA
CASSRRDSATASTDTQYF,TRBV28,TRBJ2-3,TRBD1
CRVVVGRGQTEAFF,TRBV29-1,TRBJ1-1,NA
CANSHGGGNEQYF,TRBV6-5,TRBJ2-7,NA
CSDGREQGTNQPQHF,TRBV20-1,TRBJ1-5,NA
CSAWLAGASSYNEQFF,TRBV20-1,TRBJ2-1,TRBD2
CASSLRRAGNTIYF,TRBV12-3/TRBV12-4,TRBJ1-3,NA
CASSQRTGLAGDEQFF,TRBV4-3,TRBJ2-1,TRBD2
CASIFDSRDATNDKLFF,TRBV11-3,TRBJ1-4,NA
CASSTQGEEETQNF,TRBV6-5,TRBJ2-5,NA
CASSRLAGIHNTGELSF,TRBV6-5,TRBJ2-2,TRBD2
CASSINRRTGTQYF,TRBV6-1,TRBJ2-3,TRBD1